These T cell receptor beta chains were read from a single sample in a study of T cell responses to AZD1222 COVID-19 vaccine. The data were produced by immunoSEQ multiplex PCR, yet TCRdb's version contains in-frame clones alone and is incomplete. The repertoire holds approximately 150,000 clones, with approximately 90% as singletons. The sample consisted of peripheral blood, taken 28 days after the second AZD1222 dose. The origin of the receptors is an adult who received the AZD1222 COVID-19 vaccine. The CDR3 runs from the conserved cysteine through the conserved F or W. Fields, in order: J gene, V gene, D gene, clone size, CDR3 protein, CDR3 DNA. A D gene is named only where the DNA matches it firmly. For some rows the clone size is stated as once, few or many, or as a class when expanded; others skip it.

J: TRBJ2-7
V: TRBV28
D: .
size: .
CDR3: CASKPAGSSYEQYF
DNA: TGTGCCAGCAAACCAGCGGGTAGCTCCTACGAGCAGTACTTC

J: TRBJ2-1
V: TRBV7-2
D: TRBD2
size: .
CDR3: CASSLGAGAGLFYNEQFF
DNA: TGTGCCAGCAGCTTAGGGGCGGGAGCGGGGTTGTTCTACAATGAGCAGTTCTTC

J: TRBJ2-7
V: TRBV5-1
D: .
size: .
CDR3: CASSFSSSYEQYF
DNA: TGCGCCAGCAGCTTTTCCAGCTCCTACGAGCAGTACTTC

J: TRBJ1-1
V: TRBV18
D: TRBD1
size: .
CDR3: CASSPDRVNPEAFF
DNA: TGTGCCAGCTCCCCTGACAGGGTGAACCCTGAAGCTTTCTTT

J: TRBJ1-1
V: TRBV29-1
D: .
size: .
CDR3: CSVQGGTEAFF
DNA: TGCAGCGTACAGGGCGGCACTGAAGCTTTCTTT

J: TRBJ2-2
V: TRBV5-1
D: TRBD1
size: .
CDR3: CASSPGTGARAGELFF
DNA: TGCGCCAGCAGCCCAGGAACAGGGGCTAGGGCCGGGGAGCTGTTTTTT

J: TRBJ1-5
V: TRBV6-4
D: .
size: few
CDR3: CASNLAPGWGAISPKHF
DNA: TGTGCCAGCAACTTGGCACCAGGGTGGGGAGCAATCAGCCCCAAGCATTTT

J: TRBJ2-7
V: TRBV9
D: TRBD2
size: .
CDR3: CASSAEAGLAYEQYF
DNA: TGTGCCAGCAGCGCGGAAGCGGGGCTAGCCTACGAGCAGTACTTC

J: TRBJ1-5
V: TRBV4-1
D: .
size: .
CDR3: CASSQWDSNQPQHF
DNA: TGCGCCAGCAGCCAGTGGGACAGCAATCAGCCCCAGCATTTT

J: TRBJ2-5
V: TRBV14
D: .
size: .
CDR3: CASSLDISTLETQYF
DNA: TGTGCCAGCAGCCTGGACATCTCAACCTTAGAGACCCAGTACTTC

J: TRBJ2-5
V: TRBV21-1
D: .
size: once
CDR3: CASSKMRIRGWETQYF
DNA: TGTGCCAGCAGCAAAATGCGGATCAGGGGTTGGGAGACCCAGTACTTC

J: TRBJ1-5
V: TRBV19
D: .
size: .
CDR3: CASRIFYRQDSNQPQHF
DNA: TGTGCCAGTAGGATCTTCTATCGGCAGGATAGCAATCAGCCCCAGCATTTT

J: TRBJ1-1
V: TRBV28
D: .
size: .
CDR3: CASSFTTLNTEAFF
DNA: TGTGCCAGCAGTTTTACCACATTGAACACTGAAGCTTTCTTT

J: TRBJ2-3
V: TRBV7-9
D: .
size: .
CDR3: CASSQRTETDTQYF
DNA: TGTGCCAGCAGCCAAAGGACAGAAACAGATACGCAGTATTTT

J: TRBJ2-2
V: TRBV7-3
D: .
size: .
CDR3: CASSSSNTGELFF
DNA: TGTGCCAGCAGCTCCTCGAACACCGGGGAGCTGTTTTTT

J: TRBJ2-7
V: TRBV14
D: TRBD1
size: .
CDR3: CASSQDGGQGVYEQYF
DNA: TGTGCCAGCAGCCAAGATGGGGGACAGGGGGTCTACGAGCAGTACTTC

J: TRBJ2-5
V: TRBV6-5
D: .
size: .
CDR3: CAGQRNFQETQYF
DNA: TGTGCCGGGCAGCGGAACTTCCAAGAGACCCAGTACTTC

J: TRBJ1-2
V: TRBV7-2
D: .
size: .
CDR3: CASSLVRGTYGYTF
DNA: TGTGCCAGCAGCTTAGTGCGGGGAACCTATGGCTACACCTTC

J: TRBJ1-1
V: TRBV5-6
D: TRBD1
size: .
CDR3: CASSLGTGSVEAFF
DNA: TGTGCCAGCAGCCTTGGGACAGGATCGGTTGAAGCTTTCTTT

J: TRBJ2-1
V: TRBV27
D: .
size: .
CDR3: CAAGQLSYNEQFF
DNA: TGTGCCGCAGGGCAGCTCTCCTACAATGAGCAGTTCTTC

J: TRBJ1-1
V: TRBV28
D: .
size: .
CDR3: CASRTGTEREAFF
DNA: TGTGCCAGCAGAACCGGGACGGAGCGTGAAGCTTTCTTT

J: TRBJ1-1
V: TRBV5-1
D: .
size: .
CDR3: CASSSYGGLNTEAFF
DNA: TGCGCCAGCAGCTCGTACGGGGGTCTGAACACTGAAGCTTTCTTT

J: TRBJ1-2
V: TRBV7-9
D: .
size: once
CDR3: CASSLEARNYGYTF
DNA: TGTGCCAGCAGCTTAGAGGCCAGAAACTATGGCTACACCTTC

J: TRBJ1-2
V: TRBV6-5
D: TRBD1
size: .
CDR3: CASSYSLPGQAGYTF
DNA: TGTGCCAGCAGTTACTCTTTACCGGGACAGGCTGGCTACACCTTC

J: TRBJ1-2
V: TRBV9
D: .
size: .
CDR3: CASSVLTGRSGYTF
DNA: TGTGCCAGCAGCGTCTTAACGGGACGGTCTGGCTACACCTTC

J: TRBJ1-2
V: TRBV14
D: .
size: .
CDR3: CASSQDLSSGIAYGYTF
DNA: TGTGCCAGCAGCCAAGATCTATCTTCCGGGATCGCTTATGGCTACACCTTC

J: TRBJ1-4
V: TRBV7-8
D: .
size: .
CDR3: CASSLVRQPNEKLFF
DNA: TGTGCCAGCAGCTTAGTACGACAGCCTAATGAAAAACTGTTTTTT

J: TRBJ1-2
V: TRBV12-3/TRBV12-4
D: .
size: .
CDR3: CASSLGANYGYTF
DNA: TGTGCCAGCAGTTTAGGCGCGAACTATGGCTACACCTTC

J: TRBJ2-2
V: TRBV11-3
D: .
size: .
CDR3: CASSKKRNTGELFF
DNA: TGTGCCAGCAGCAAAAAGCGGAACACCGGGGAGCTGTTTTTT

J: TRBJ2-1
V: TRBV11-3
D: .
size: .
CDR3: CASSLGRDNEQFF
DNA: TGTGCCAGCAGCTTAGGTCGAGACAATGAGCAGTTCTTC

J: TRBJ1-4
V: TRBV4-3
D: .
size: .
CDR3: CASSDRDNREKLFF
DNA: TGCGCCAGCAGCGACCGGGACAATCGTGAAAAACTGTTTTTT

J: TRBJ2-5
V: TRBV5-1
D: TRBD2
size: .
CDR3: CASSLAWAGGSERETQYF
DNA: TGCGCCAGCAGCTTGGCCTGGGCGGGAGGGTCCGAGAGGGAGACCCAGTACTTC

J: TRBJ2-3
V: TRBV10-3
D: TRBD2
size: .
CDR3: CAIRPLTSGSEQYF
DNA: TGTGCCATCAGGCCGTTGACTAGCGGGTCGGAGCAGTATTTT

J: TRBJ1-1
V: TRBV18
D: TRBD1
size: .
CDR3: CASSFKTGENTEAFF
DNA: TGTGCCAGCTCATTTAAGACAGGGGAGAACACTGAAGCTTTCTTT

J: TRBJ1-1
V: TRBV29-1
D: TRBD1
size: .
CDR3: CSARRQGMNTEAFF
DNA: TGCAGCGCCCGACGACAGGGGATGAACACTGAAGCTTTCTTT

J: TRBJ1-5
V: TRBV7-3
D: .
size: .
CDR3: CASSLTNQPQHF
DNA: TGTGCCAGCAGCTTAACCAATCAGCCCCAGCATTTT

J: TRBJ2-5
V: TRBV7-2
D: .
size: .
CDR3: CASSAQLGGETQYF
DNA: TGTGCCAGCAGCGCTCAACTAGGGGGAGAGACCCAGTACTTC

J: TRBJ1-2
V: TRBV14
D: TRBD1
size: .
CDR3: CASSLGQNYGYTF
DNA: TGTGCCAGCAGCCTGGGACAGAACTATGGCTACACCTTC

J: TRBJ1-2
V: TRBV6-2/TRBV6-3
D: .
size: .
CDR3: CASSYDRFSYGYTF
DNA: TGTGCCAGCAGTTACGACAGGTTCTCCTATGGCTACACCTTC

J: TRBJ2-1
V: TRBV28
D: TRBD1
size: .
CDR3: CASADRDRVYNEQFF
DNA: TGTGCCAGTGCCGACCGGGACAGGGTTTACAATGAGCAGTTCTTC

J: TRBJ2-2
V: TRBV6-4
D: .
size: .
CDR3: CASSEAGGASTGELFF
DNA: TGTGCCAGCAGTGAAGCAGGGGGGGCTAGCACCGGGGAGCTGTTTTTT

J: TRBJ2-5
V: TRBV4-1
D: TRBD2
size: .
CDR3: CASSQVRTGGTQYF
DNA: TGCGCCAGCAGCCAAGTGAGGACGGGGGGGACCCAGTACTTC

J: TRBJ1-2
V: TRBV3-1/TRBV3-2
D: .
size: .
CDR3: CASVNRNYGYTF
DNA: TGTGCCAGCGTGAATCGAAACTATGGCTACACCTTC

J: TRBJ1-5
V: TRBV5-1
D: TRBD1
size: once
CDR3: CASSTTGDQPQHF
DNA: TGCGCCAGCAGCACTACAGGGGATCAGCCCCAGCATTTT

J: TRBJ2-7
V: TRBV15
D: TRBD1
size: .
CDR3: CATGNRGLSYEQYF
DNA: TGTGCCACCGGGAACAGGGGGCTAAGTTACGAGCAATACTTC

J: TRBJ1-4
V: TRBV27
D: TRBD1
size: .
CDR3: CASSFSRTGGNEKLFF
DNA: TGTGCCAGCAGTTTTTCCCGGACAGGGGGAAATGAAAAACTGTTTTTT